The TCR beta chain described here comes from a study of T cells in Graves' hyperthyroidism and ophthalmopathy. Uncontrolled infection, other autoimmune disease, pregnancy or lactation led to exclusion. On the basis of clinical symptoms, serum thyroxine and TRAb, thyroid ultrasound and orbital computed tomography, diagnoses were made. This CDR3 is built from 14 residues. Germline lookup yields CDR1 ENHRY and CDR2 SYGVKD. The TCR beta CDR3 regions underwent amplification using RNA transcripts as the source. The TCR CDR3 was amplified in a first-round RT-PCR using the HTBI primer set. One entry per CDR3 protein results from TCRdb running MiXCR on the multiplex PCR reads. Among roughly 570,000 distinct CDR3 sequences listed, 46% were seen once. Broader study findings: Expanded thyroid clonotypes (above 0.001) were mostly also found in blood. Separating ophthalmopathy from stable hyperthyroidism was achieved by a 13 V-J model.

As to this clonotype: Antigen unknown. One end of the junction varies from germline; a read error may be responsible.

J is TRBJ1-2 and V is TRBV10-3, with 11 bases matching TRBD1. The sequenced sample was peripheral blood or thyroid tissue (not recorded which). This TCR came from an adult woman with Graves' disease, either hyperthyroidism or ophthalmopathy (not recorded which). In DNA, the CDR3 is TGTGCTATCAGTGAGGACAGGGGGCAGGATGGCTACACCTTC. Translation: CAISEDRGQDGYTF.